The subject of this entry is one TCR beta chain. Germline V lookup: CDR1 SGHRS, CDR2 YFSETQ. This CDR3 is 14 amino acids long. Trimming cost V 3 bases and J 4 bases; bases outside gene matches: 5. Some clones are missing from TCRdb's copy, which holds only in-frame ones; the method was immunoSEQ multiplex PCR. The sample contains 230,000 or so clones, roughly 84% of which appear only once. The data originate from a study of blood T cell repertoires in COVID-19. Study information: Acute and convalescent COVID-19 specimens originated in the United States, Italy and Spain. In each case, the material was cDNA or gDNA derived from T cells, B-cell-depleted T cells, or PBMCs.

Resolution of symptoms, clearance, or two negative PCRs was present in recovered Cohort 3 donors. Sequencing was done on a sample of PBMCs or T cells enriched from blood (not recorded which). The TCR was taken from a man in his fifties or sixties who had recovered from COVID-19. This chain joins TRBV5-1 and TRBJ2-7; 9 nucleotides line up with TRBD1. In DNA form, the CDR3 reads TGCGCCAGCAGCTGGGGGACAGGGACGTACGAGCAGTACTTC. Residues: CASSWGTGTYEQYF.